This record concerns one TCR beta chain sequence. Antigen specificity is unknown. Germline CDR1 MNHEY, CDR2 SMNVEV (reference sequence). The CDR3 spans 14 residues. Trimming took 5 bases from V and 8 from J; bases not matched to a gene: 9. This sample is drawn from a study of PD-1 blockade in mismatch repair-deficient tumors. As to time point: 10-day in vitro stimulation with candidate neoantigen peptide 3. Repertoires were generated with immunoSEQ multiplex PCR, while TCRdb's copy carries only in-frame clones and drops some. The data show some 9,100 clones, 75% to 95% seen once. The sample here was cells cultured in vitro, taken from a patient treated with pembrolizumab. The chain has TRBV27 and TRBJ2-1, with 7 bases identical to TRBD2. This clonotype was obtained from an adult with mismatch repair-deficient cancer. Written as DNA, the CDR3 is TGTGCCAGCAGTCCGCTAGCGGTACATTATGAGCAGTTCTTC. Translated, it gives CASSPLAVHYEQFF.